In this sample, the clone carrying this T cell receptor (beta chain) turned up a few times. This entry comes from a study of blood T cell repertoires in COVID-19. About the research overall: Collection of acute and convalescent COVID-19 samples took place in the United States, Italy and Spain. The analysed material was cDNA or gDNA that came from T cells, B-cell-depleted T cells, or PBMCs.

Using immunoSEQ multiplex PCR, the repertoire was profiled, and TCRdb retains in-frame clones only, with some absent. The table includes around 52,000 clones, roughly 82% detected once. The V segment lost 0 bases and the J segment 4 bases; nucleotides outside the gene matches: 9. Germline V CDR1 and CDR2: LGHNA, YNFKEQ. This CDR3 is 16 amino acids long. The sequence came from a woman aged 60-75 years with acute or convalescent COVID-19. The chain links TRBV4-2 to TRBJ2-7; TRBD2 matches at 7 bases. The sample taken for sequencing was peripheral blood. CDR3 nucleotide sequence: TGTGCCAGCAGCCAAGATGAGCCTAGCGGAGGGTACGAGCAGTACTTC. This gives the protein CASSQDEPSGGYEQYF.